This T cell receptor (beta chain) was captured in a study of shared clonotypes between healthy human individuals. This CDR3 has 8 amino acids. Germline assignment: CDR1 MNHNS and CDR2 SASEGT. The V and J ends lost 11 bases and 13 bases respectively, with 9 bases between them. TCRdb's table, derived via immunoSEQ multiplex PCR, lists solely in-frame clones and lacks some. This table holds around 610,000 clones, about 95% found once. Positively selected for CCR7, the CD45RO-negative cells used as naive CD8 cells excluded terminally differentiated effector memory CD45RA+ cells. This TCR was sampled from a woman in her thirties in good health. This chain joins TRBV6-1 and TRBJ2-1; the D is unclear. Sequencing input: naive CD8+ T cells sorted from blood. The CDR3 is CARWDQFF. CDR3 nucleotide sequence: TGTGCCCGGTGGGATCAGTTCTTC.